This entry lists 21 T cell receptor beta chains sequenced from one sample in a study of T cells in localized non-small cell lung cancer. Repertoires were generated with immunoSEQ multiplex PCR, while TCRdb's copy carries only in-frame clones and drops some. This sample carries tens of thousands of clones, 91% of them seen once, and the ten largest clones take 8% to 11%. The starting material was PBMCs, obtained before any cancer treatment. Receptors were obtained from a woman aged 35 to 75 with stage II lung adenocarcinoma.

The rearrangement uses TRBV7-9 and TRBJ2-3; D is unresolved. CDR1 is SEHNR, CDR2 FQNEAQ, per germline (reference sequence). V lost 7 bases, J lost 0 bases, and 8 bases lay in between. The CDR3 loop spans 13 amino acids. In nucleotides, the CDR3 is TGTGCCAGCACCGAACAGAGCACAGATACGCAGTATTTT. This sequence encodes CASTEQSTDTQYF.

The chain employs TRBV7-6 and TRBJ2-1, with 7 bases fitting TRBD1. The CDR3 length is 14 residues. V shed 5 bases and J 8 bases; nucleotides not matched to a gene: 9. Germline lookup yields CDR1 SGHVS and CDR2 FNYEAQ. DNA of the CDR3: TGTGCCAGCAGCCCCTCCCGACAGGGTTATGAGCAGTTCTTC. Encoded protein: CASSPSRQGYEQFF. Filled out from reference TRBV7-6 and TRBJ2-1, the complete variable domain reads GAGVSQSPRYKVTKRGQDVALRCDPISGHVSLYWYRQALGQGPEFLTYFNYEAQQDKSGLPNDRFSAERPEGSISTLTIQRTEQRDSAMYRCASSPSRQGYEQFFGPGTRLTVL.

The sample holds one count of this clone. The J gene is TRBJ2-5, the V gene TRBV28; D assignment may be TRBD1 or TRBD2 (5 bases each). The germline V gene has CDR1 MDHEN and CDR2 SYDVKM. This CDR3 has 12 residues. The V and J ends lost 6 bases and 7 bases respectively, with 12 bases between them. DNA for the CDR3: TGTGCCAGCAGCGGGACCCGGGGGACCCAGTACTTC. Protein sequence: CASSGTRGTQYF.

The chain is built from TRBV4-1 and TRBJ2-5; TRBD2 is a possible D gene (7 bases). The V and J ends lost 0 bases and 4 bases respectively, with 24 bases between them. Germline V gives CDR1 MGHRA, CDR2 YSYEKL. The CDR3 length is 19 residues. This CDR3 is CASSQDLFPPRGARETQYF. Here the CDR3 DNA reads TGCGCCAGCAGCCAAGATCTATTTCCCCCCCGGGGGGCGCGAGAGACCCAGTACTTC.

The chain couples TRBV5-1 to TRBJ2-1; the match to TRBD2 covers 9 bases. The V segment lost 0 bases and the J segment 1 base; nucleotides outside the gene matches: 8. The CDR3 covers 18 residues. Germline assignment: CDR1 SGHRS and CDR2 YFSETQ. CDR3 protein: CASSLVVLAGSSYNEQFF. The CDR3 bases are TGCGCCAGCAGCTTGGTCGTGCTAGCGGGGTCTTCCTACAATGAGCAGTTCTTC.

V usage is TRBV28 and J usage is TRBJ2-3, with D tentatively TRBD1 or TRBD2 (5 bases each). In germline, CDR1 is MDHEN, CDR2 SYDVKM. The CDR3 totals 17 residues. The germline V and J ends were trimmed by 3 bases and 1 base, with 17 bases remaining between them. In DNA form, the CDR3 reads TGTGCCAGCAGTTTCCTCGGCAGGGAGAAGGGCACAGATACGCAGTATTTT. It specifies CASSFLGREKGTDTQYF.

The chain recombines TRBV28 with TRBJ2-7; no reliable D call. The germline gives CDR1 MDHEN, CDR2 SYDVKM. The CDR3 totals 11 residues. V lost 3 bases and J lost 4, with 4 bases in between. CDR3 residues: CASSFRYEQYF. CDR3 coding DNA: TGTGCCAGCAGTTTTCGATACGAGCAGTACTTC.

This chain links TRBV14 with TRBJ2-7; 7 bases line up with TRBD2. Germline V CDR1 and CDR2: SGHDN, FVKESK. The ends lost 1 base at V and 3 bases at J; junction bases unmatched: 6. This CDR3 has 15 residues. The CDR3 protein is CASSQVAGAIYEQYF. DNA for the CDR3: TGTGCCAGCAGCCAAGTGGCGGGAGCGATCTACGAGCAGTACTTC. Looking up the rest from reference TRBV14 and TRBJ2-7 gives the full variable domain: EAGVTQFPSHSVIEKGQTVTLRCDPISGHDNLYWYRRVMGKEIKFLLHFVKESKQDESGMPNNRFLAERTGGTYSTLKVQPAELEDSGVYFCASSQVAGAIYEQYFGPGTRLTVT.

The chain uses TRBV9 and TRBJ2-7; no clear D. The germline CDR1 and CDR2 sequences are SGDLS and YYNGEE. CDR3 length equals 15 residues. V was trimmed by 4 bases and J by 0 bases, leaving 14 bases between them. CDR3 DNA sequence: TGTGCCAGCAGCACCTCGCAGAGGAACTCCTACGAGCAGTACTTC. This codes for CASSTSQRNSYEQYF.

The table lists this clone with a count of one. The genes are TRBV7-3 and TRBJ2-3; TRBD2 matches at 9 bases. The germline CDR1 and CDR2 sequences are SGHTA and FQGTGA. The CDR3 covers 16 residues. J was trimmed by 5 bases and V by 4 bases; bases with no gene match: 10. This CDR3 is CASSSGTRGGGDTQYF. Here the CDR3 DNA reads TGTGCCAGCAGCTCAGGCACGCGGGGGGGCGGAGATACGCAGTATTTT.

The chain has TRBV27 and TRBJ1-6, with a weak D call TRBD1 (5 bases). Germline V lookup: CDR1 MNHEY, CDR2 SMNVEV (reference sequence). V was pared by 6 bases and J by 5 bases, with 17 bases between. There are 16 residues in the CDR3. The CDR3: CASRDPYRGDNSPLHF. The CDR3 DNA reads as TGTGCCAGCAGGGATCCTTACCGGGGGGATAATTCACCCCTCCACTTT.

This chain connects TRBV7-2 to TRBJ2-7, with 12 bases lining up with TRBD2. The CDR3 loop spans 14 amino acids. Germline loops: CDR1 SGHTA, CDR2 FQGNSA. V lost 8 bases and J lost 6; bases outside the gene matches: 8. This chain's CDR3 is CASGFTSGRTEQYF. The CDR3 bases are TGTGCCAGCGGGTTCACTAGCGGGAGGACCGAGCAGTACTTC. The whole variable domain, remainder taken from reference TRBV7-2 and TRBJ2-7, is GAGVSQSPSNKVTEKGKDVELRCDPISGHTALYWYRQSLGQGLEFLIYFQGNSAPDKSGLPSDRFSAERTGGSVSTLTIQRTQQEDSAVYLCASGFTSGRTEQYFGPGTRLTVT.

Points on this clone: The sample has other DNA sequences that encode this CDR3 too. The rearrangement links TRBV15 to TRBJ2-2; D may be TRBD2 (5 bases). The CDR3 is 15 residues long. Trimming cost V 1 base and J 6 bases, with 12 bases left between them. CDR1 and CDR2 (germline): LNHNV, YYDKDF (reference sequence). For the CDR3, the DNA is TGTGCCACCAGCAGAGTAGGGCTAGCCGCCGGGGAGCTGTTTTTT. It is translated as CATSRVGLAAGELFF.

The chain has TRBV7-8 and TRBJ2-7; D call uncertain. CDR3 length: 14 amino acids. V lost 1 base to trimming and J lost 3 bases, with 10 bases between them. Germline V lookup: CDR1 SGHVS, CDR2 FQNEAQ. DNA for the CDR3: TGTGCCAGCAGCTTAGAGGGCGGAGTCTACGAGCAGTACTTC. Translated: CASSLEGGVYEQYF.

This clone was observed once. CDR3 residues: CASKGRGFYNSPLHF. The CDR3 DNA reads TGCGCCAGCAAAGGGAGGGGGTTTTATAATTCACCCCTCCACTTT. The chain combines TRBV4-1 with TRBJ1-6; tentatively, D is TRBD1 (6 bases). Per germline, CDR1 MGHRA and CDR2 YSYEKL. This CDR3 is 15 amino acids long. Trimming cost V 7 bases and J 4 bases, with 14 bases left between them.

This chain connects TRBV4-1 to TRBJ2-7; D is unresolved. Per germline, CDR1 MGHRA and CDR2 YSYEKL. Between the trimmed V and J ends, which lost 4 bases and 2 bases, there was a span of 9 bases. CDR3 length equals 13 residues. The CDR3 is CASSLRETYEQYF. In nucleotides, the CDR3 is TGCGCCAGCAGCCTAAGGGAAACCTACGAGCAGTACTTC.

The chain combines TRBV4-2 with TRBJ1-2; D might be TRBD1 (5 bases). This CDR3 region has 15 residues. The germline gives CDR1 LGHNA, CDR2 YNFKEQ. V was shortened by 1 base and J by 4 bases, with 13 bases between the two germline ends. The chain's CDR3 is CASSQVLEGSYGYTF. The CDR3 nucleotides read TGTGCCAGCAGCCAAGTGCTCGAGGGGAGCTATGGCTACACCTTC.

The V call is TRBV5-4, the J call TRBJ2-1, with 10 bases that match TRBD2. CDR3 length: 15 amino acids. J lost 6 bases, V lost 4 bases, and 7 bases had no gene match. Germline V gene data show CDR1 as SGHNT and CDR2 as YYREEE (reference sequence). The CDR3 bases are TGTGCCAGCAGCGCGCCGGGACTAGCGAGCAATGAGCAGTTCTTC. Translation: CASSAPGLASNEQFF.

The DNA of the CDR3 is TGTGCCAGCAGCGCTAGCGGGAATGAGCAGTTCTTC. Its protein is CASSASGNEQFF. This chain links TRBV5-6 with TRBJ2-1, with 8 bases aligning to TRBD2. The germline V gene encodes CDR1 SGHDT and CDR2 YYEEEE. After removal of 4 bases from V and 7 bases from J, the junction contained 1 base not matched to a gene. This CDR3 is 12 amino acids long.

The chain links TRBV11-2 to TRBJ2-1; 7 positions match TRBD2. The V and J ends lost 4 bases and 0 bases, in that order; junction bases with no gene match: 12. The germline V gene has CDR1 SGHAT and CDR2 FQNNGV. This CDR3 has 18 residues. CDR3 region: CASSSRAPSGGSYNEQFF. Here the CDR3 DNA reads TGTGCCAGCAGCTCAAGGGCCCCATCGGGAGGCTCCTACAATGAGCAGTTCTTC.

A few counts support this clone. The chain recombines TRBV11-2 with TRBJ1-4, with D possibly TRBD1 on 5 matching bases. The germline V gene encodes CDR1 SGHAT and CDR2 FQNNGV. The CDR3 runs 13 residues. Between the trimmed V and J ends, which lost 5 bases and 13 bases, there was a span of 17 bases. As DNA, the CDR3 is TGTGCCAGCAGCCGACGGGGCGGGGAGGCACTGTTTTTT. It codes for CASSRRGGEALFF.